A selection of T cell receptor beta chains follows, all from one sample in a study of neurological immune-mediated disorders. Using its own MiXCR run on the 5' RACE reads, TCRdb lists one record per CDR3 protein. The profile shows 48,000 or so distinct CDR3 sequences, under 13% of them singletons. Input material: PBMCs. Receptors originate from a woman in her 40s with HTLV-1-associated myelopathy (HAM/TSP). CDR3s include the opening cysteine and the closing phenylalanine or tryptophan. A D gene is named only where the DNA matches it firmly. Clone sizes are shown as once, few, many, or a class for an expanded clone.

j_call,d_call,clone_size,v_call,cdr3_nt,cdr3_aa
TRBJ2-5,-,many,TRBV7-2,TGTGCCAGCAGCTTAGTGGGCGGGGAGGTGGAGACCCAGTACTTC,CASSLVGGEVETQYF
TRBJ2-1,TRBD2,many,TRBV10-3,TGTGCCATCAGTGAGTCGAATCTAGCGGGGGGATATGAGCAGTTCTTC,CAISESNLAGGYEQFF
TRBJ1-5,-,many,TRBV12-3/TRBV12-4,TGTGCCAGCAGCCGCGAGGGCTTGAGCAATCAGCCCCAGCATTTT,CASSREGLSNQPQHF
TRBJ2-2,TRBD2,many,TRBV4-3,TGCGCCAGCAGCCAAGATCGACTAGCGGGGGGGCATGACGGGGAGCTGTTTTTT,CASSQDRLAGGHDGELFF
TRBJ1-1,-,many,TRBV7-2,TGTGCCAGCAGCTCCACCCCGGGGGGGAACACTGAAGCTTTCTTT,CASSSTPGGNTEAFF
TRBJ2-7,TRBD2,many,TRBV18,TGTGCCAGCTCACGTATTACGACTAGCGGGGGTACCTACGAGCAGTACTTC,CASSRITTSGGTYEQYF
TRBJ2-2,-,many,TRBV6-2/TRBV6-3,TGTGCCAGCAGTTACTCTAGAGGGACCGGGGAGCTGTTTTTT,CASSYSRGTGELFF
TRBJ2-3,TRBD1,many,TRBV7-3,TGTGCCAGCAGCTTAGCGCGGACAGGGACAGATACGCAGTATTTT,CASSLARTGTDTQYF
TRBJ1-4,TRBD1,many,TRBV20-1,TGCAGTGCTGGAGGGGGCGCGGCCGAAAAACTGTTTTTT,CSAGGGAAEKLFF
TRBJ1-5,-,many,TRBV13,TGTGCCAGCAGCTTTGGGAGGGCTCAGCCCCAGCATTTT,CASSFGRAQPQHF
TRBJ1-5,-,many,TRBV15,TGTGCCACCAGCAGAGTCGTTAGCAATCAGCCCCAGCATTTT,CATSRVVSNQPQHF
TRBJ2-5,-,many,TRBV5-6,TGTGCCAGCAGTTCGTACCAGGGGTTCCAAGAGACCCAGTACTTC,CASSSYQGFQETQYF
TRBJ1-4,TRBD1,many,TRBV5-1,TGCGCCAGCAGCCTGGACAGGGCGCCTAATGAAAAACTGTTTTTT,CASSLDRAPNEKLFF
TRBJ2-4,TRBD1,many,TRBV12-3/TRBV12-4,TGTGCCAGCAGGCCAGGGGGCAGGGACAAAAACATTCAGTACTTC,CASRPGGRDKNIQYF
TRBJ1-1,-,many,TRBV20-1,TGCAGTGCTGGTCGAGTGGGTACTGAAGCTTTCTTT,CSAGRVGTEAFF
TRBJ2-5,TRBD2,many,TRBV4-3,TGCGCCAGCAGCCAAGATACTAGCGGCGTCGAGACCCAGTACTTC,CASSQDTSGVETQYF